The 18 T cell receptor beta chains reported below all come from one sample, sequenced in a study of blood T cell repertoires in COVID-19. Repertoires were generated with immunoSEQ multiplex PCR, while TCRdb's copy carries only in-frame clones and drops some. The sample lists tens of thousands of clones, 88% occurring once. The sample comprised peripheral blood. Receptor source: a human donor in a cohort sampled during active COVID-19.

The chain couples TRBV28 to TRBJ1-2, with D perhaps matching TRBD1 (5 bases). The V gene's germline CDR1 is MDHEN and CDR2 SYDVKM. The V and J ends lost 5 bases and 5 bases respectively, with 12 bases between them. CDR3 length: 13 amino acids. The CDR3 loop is CASSPPGEYGYTF. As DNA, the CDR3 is TGTGCCAGCAGTCCCCCGGGGGAGTATGGCTACACCTTC.

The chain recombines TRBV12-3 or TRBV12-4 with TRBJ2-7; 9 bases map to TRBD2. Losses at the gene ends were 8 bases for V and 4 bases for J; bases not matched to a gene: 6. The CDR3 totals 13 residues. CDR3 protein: CASPSGALYEQYF. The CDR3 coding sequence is TGTGCCAGCCCTAGCGGGGCCTTATACGAGCAGTACTTC.

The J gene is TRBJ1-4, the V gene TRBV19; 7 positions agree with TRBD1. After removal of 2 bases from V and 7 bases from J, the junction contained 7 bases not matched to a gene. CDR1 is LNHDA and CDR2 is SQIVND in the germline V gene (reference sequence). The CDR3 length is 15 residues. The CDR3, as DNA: TGTGCCAGTAGTATACGTTCACAGGGGAGTGAAAAACTGTTTTTT. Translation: CASSIRSQGSEKLFF.

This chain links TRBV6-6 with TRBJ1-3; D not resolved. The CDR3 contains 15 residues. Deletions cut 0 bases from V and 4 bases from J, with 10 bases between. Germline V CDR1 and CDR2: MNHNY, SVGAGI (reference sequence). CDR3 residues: CASSYSSGVGNTIYF. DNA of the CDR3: TGTGCCAGCAGTTACTCGAGCGGTGTGGGAAACACCATATATTTT.

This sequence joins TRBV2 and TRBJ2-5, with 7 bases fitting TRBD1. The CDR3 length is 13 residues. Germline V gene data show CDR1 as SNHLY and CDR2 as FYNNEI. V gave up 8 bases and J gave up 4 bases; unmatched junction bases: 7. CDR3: CASVRGGRETQYF. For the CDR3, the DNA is TGTGCCAGCGTTCGAGGGGGCAGAGAGACCCAGTACTTC. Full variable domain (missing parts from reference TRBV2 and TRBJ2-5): EPEVTQTPSHQVTQMGQEVILRCVPISNHLYFYWYRQILGQKVEFLVSFYNNEISEKSEIFDDQFSVERPDGSNFTLKIRSTKLEDSAMYFCASVRGGRETQYFGPGTRLLVL.

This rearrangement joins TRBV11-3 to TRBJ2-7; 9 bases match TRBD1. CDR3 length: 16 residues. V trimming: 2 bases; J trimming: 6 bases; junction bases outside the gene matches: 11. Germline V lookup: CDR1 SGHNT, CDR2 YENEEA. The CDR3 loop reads CASSLRDTGGMGEQYF. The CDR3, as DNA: TGTGCCAGCAGCTTACGAGATACAGGGGGCATGGGCGAGCAGTACTTC.

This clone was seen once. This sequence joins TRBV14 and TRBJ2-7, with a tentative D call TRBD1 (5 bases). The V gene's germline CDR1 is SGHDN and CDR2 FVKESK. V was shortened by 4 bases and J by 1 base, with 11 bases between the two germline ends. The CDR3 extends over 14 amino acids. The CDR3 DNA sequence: TGTGCCAGCAGCCGCGCCTCAGGGTCCTACGAGCAGTACTTC. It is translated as CASSRASGSYEQYF.

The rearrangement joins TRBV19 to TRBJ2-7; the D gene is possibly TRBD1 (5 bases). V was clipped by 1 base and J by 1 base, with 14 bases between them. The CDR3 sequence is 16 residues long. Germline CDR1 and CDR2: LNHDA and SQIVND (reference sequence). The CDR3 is CASSIGTAGSSYEQYF. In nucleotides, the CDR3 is TGTGCCAGTAGTATAGGGACGGCAGGGTCATCCTACGAGCAGTACTTC.

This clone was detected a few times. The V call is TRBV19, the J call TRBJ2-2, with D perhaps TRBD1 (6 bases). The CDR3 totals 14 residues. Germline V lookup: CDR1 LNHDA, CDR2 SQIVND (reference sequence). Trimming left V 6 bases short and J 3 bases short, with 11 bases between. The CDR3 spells CASRKQGDTGELFF. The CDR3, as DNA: TGTGCCAGTAGAAAACAGGGTGACACCGGGGAGCTGTTTTTT.

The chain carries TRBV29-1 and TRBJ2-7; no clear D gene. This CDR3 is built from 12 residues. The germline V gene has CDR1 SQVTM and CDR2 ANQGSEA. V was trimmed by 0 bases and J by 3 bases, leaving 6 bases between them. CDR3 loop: CSVEDRVYEQYF. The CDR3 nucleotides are TGCAGCGTTGAAGATCGCGTCTACGAGCAGTACTTC.

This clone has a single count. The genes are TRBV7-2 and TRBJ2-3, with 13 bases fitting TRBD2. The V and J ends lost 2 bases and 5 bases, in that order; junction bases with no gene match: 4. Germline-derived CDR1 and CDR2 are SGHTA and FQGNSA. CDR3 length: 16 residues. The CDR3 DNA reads TGTGCCAGCAGCTTAAGGACTAGCGGGGGCGTAGATACGCAGTATTTT. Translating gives CASSLRTSGGVDTQYF.

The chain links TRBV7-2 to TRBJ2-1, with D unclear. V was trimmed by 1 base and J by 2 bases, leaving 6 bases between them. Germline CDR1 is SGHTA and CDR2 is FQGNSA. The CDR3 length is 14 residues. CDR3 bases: TGTGCCAGCAGCTTAGGAGGTCCCTACAATGAGCAGTTCTTC. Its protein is CASSLGGPYNEQFF.

CDR3 protein: CASSPGQLLAKNIQYF. CDR3 nucleotides: TGCGCCAGCAGCCCCGGACAGTTACTAGCCAAAAACATTCAGTACTTC. This chain joins TRBV5-1 and TRBJ2-4; possible D gene TRBD1, 6 bases. In germline, CDR1 is SGHRS, CDR2 YFSETQ. The CDR3 is made up of 16 amino acids. V was cut by 4 bases and J by 0 bases, with 14 bases left in between.

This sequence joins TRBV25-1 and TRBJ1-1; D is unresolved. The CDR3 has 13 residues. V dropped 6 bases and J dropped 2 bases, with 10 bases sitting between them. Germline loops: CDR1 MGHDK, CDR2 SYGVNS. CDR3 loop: CASRQTTNTEAFF. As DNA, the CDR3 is TGTGCCAGCAGGCAGACTACCAACACTGAAGCTTTCTTT.

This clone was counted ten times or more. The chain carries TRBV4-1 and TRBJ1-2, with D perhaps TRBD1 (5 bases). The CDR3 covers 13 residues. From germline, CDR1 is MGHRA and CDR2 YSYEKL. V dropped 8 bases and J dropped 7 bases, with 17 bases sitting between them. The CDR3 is CASGVGGAGGYTF. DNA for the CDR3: TGCGCCAGCGGGGTCGGAGGGGCTGGTGGCTACACCTTC.

CDR3 sequence: CASSAAPGQEGGFSYEQYF. In nucleotides, the CDR3 is TGTGCCAGCAGCGCGGCCCCGGGACAGGAGGGGGGGTTCTCCTACGAGCAGTACTTC. This chain joins TRBV9 and TRBJ2-7; D might be TRBD1 (8 bases). The CDR3 sequence is 19 residues long. The germline CDR1 and CDR2 sequences are SGDLS and YYNGEE. V lost 3 bases and J lost 0, with 25 bases in between.

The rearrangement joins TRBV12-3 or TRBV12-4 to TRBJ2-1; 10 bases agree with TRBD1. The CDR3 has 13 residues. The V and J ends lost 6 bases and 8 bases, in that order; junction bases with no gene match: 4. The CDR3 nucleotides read TGTGCCAGCAGCCGGGACAGGGGTGATGAGCAGTTCTTC. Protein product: CASSRDRGDEQFF.

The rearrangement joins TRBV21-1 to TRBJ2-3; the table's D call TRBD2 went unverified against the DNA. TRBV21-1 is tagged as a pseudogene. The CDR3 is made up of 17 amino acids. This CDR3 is CASSKAAASGVTDTQYF. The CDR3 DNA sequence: TGTGCCAGCAGCAAAGCGGCGGCTAGCGGGGTAACAGATACGCAGTATTTT.